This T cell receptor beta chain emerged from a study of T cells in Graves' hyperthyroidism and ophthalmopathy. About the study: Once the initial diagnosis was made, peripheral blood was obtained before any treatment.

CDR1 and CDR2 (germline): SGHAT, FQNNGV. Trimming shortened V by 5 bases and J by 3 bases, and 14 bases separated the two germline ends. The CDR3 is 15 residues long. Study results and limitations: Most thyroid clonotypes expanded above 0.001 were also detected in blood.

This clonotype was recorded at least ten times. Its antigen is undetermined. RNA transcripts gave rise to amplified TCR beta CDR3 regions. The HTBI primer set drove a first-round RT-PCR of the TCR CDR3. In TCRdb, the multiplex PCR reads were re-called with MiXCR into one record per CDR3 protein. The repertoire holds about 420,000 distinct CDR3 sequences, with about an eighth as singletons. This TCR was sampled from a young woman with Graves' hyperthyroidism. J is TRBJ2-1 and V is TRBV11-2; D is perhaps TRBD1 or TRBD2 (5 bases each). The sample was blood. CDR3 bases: TGTGCCAGCAGCCTTTCCGGGACCGACTACAATGAGCAGTTCTTC. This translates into CASSLSGTDYNEQFF.